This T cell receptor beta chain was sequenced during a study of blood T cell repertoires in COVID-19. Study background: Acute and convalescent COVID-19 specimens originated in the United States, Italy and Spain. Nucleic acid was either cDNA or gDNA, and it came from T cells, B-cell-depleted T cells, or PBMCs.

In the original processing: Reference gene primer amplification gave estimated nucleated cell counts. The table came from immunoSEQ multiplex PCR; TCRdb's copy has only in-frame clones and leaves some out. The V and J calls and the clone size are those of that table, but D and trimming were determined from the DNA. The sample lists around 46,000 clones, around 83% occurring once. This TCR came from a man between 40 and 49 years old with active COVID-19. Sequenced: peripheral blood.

The CDR3 spells CASSEGDFGSYNEQFF. The DNA for the CDR3 is TGTGCCAGCAGTGAAGGCGATTTCGGCTCCTACAATGAGCAGTTCTTC. This sequence joins TRBV6-1 and TRBJ2-1; no clear D. CDR1 is MNHNS and CDR2 is SASEGT in the germline V gene. The CDR3 contains 16 residues. Trimming removed 1 base at V and 0 bases at J, with 10 bases between.